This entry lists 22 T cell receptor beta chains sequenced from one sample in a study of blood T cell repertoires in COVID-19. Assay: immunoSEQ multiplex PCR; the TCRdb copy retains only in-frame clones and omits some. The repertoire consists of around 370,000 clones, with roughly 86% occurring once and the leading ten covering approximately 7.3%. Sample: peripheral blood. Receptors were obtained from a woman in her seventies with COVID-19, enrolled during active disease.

This CDR3 reads CASSKEQTNTEAFF. The CDR3 nucleotides are TGTGCCAGCAGTAAGGAACAGACGAACACTGAAGCTTTCTTT. The V and J genes are TRBV2 and TRBJ1-1; D uncertain. The ends were cut back, 5 bases at V and 1 base at J, with 11 bases in the middle. CDR3 size: 14 residues. CDR1 SNHLY and CDR2 FYNNEI come from the germline V gene.

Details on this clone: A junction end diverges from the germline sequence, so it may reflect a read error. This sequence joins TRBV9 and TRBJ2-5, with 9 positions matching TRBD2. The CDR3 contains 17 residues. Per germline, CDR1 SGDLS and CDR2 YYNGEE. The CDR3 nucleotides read TGTGCCAGCCGCGTAGTCCAGCGGGGGGAGGGTAGGGAGACCCAGTACTTC. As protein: CASRVVQRGEGRETQYF.

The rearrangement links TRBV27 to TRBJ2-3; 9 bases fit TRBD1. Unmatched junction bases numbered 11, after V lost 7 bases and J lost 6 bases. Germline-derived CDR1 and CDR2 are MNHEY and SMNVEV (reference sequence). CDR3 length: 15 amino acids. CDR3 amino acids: CASTRTGTGYDTQYF. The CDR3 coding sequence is TGTGCCAGCACCCGGACCGGGACAGGGTACGATACGCAGTATTTT.

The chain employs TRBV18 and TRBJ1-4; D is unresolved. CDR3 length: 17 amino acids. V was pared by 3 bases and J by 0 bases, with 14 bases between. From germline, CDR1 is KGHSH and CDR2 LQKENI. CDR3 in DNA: TGTGCCAGCTCACCCCTCGGACTCAGTGCAACTAATGAAAAACTGTTTTTT. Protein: CASSPLGLSATNEKLFF. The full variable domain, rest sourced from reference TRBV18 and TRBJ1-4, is NAGVMQNPRHLVRRRGQEARLRCSPMKGHSHVYWYRQLPEEGLKFMVYLQKENIIDESGMPKERFSAEFPKEGPSILRIQQVVRGDSAAYFCASSPLGLSATNEKLFFGSGTQLSVL.

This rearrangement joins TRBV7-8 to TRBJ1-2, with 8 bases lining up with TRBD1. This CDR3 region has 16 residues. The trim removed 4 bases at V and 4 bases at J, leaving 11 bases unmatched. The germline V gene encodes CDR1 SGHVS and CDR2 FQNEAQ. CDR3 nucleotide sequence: TGTGCCAGCAGCTGGGACAGGTGGGGTGGTGGCTATGGCTACACCTTC. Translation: CASSWDRWGGGYGYTF.

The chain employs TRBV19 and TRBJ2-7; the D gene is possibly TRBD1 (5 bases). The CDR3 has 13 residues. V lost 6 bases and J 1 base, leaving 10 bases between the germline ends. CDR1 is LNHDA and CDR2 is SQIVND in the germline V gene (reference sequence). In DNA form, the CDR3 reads TGTGCCAGTAGACAGGCCGCGTCCTACGAGCAGTACTTC. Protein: CASRQAASYEQYF.

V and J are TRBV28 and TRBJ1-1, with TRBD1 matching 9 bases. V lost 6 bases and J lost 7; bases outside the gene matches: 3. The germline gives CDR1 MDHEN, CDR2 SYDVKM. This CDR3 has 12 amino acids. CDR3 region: CASRVGQGEAFF. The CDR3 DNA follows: TGTGCCAGCAGGGTGGGACAGGGTGAAGCTTTCTTT. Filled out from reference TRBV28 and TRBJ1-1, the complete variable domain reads DVKVTQSSRYLVKRTGEKVFLECVQDMDHENMFWYRQDPGLGLRLIYFSYDVKMKEKGDIPEGYSVSREKKERFSLILESASTNQTSMYLCASRVGQGEAFFGQGTRLTVV.

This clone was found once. CDR3 region: CASSFLVSGANVLTF. CDR3 in DNA: TGTGCCAGCAGTTTCCTCGTCTCTGGGGCCAACGTCCTGACTTTC. The V and J genes are TRBV27 and TRBJ2-6; D unresolved. Trimming stripped 3 bases from V and 0 bases from J, with 6 bases between. This CDR3 is built from 15 residues. In germline, CDR1 is MNHEY, CDR2 SMNVEV (reference sequence).

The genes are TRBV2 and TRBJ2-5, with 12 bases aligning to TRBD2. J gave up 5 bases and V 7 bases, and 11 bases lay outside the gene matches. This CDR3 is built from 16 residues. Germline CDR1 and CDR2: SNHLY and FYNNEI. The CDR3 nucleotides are TGTGCCAGCACCCCCTTGGCTAGCGGGGGGGCGGAGACCCAGTACTTC. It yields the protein CASTPLASGGAETQYF.

The CDR3 spells CATSRDNQGAGYTF. CDR3 DNA sequence: TGTGCCACCAGCAGAGATAATCAGGGGGCGGGTTACACCTTC. The gene calls are TRBV15 and TRBJ1-2; TRBD1 agrees at 8 bases. This CDR3 has 14 amino acids. After removal of 0 bases from V and 11 bases from J, the junction contained 8 bases not matched to a gene. Germline V lookup: CDR1 LNHNV, CDR2 YYDKDF (reference sequence).

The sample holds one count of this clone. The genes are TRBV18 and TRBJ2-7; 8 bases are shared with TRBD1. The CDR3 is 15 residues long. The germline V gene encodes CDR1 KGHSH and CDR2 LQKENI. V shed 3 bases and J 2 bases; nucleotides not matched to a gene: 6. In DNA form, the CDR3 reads TGTGCCAGCTCACCGGCTTCGGGACAGGCCTACGAGCAGTACTTC. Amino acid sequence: CASSPASGQAYEQYF.

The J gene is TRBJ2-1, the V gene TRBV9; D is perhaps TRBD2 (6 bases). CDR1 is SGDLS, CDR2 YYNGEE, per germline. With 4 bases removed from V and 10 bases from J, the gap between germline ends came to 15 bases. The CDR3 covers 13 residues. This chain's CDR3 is CASSTSGGGEQFF. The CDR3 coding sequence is TGTGCCAGCAGCACCAGCGGTGGGGGGGAGCAGTTCTTC. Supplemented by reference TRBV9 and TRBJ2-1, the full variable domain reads DSGVTQTPKHLITATGQRVTLRCSPRSGDLSVYWYQQSLDQGLQFLIQYYNGEERAKGNILERFSAQQFPDLHSELNLSSLELGDSALYFCASSTSGGGEQFFGPGTRLTVL.

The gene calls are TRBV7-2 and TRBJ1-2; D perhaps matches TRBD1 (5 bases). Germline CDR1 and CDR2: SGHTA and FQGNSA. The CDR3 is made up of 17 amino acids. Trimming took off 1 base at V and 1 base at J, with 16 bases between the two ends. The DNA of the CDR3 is TGTGCCAGCAGCTTAGTTGCCAGGGCGCAATTTAACTATGGCTACACCTTC. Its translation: CASSLVARAQFNYGYTF.

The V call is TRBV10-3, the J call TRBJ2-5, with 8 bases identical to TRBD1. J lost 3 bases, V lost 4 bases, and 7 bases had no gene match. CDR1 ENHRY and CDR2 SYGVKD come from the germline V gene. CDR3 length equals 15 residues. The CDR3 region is CAISGPGTGEETQYF. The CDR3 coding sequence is TGTGCCATCAGTGGGCCGGGGACAGGTGAAGAGACCCAGTACTTC.

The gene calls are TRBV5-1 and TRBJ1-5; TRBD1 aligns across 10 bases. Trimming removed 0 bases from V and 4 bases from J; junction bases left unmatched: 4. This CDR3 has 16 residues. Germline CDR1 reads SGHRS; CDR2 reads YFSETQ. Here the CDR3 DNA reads TGCGCCAGCAGCTTGGGGGACAGGGGACAAAATCAGCCCCAGCATTTT. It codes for CASSLGDRGQNQPQHF.

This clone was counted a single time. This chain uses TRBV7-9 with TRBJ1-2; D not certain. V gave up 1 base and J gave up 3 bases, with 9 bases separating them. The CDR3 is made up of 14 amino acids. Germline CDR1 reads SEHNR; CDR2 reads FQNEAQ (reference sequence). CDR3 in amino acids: CASSLDLGDYGYTF. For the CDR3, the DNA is TGTGCCAGCAGCTTAGATTTGGGAGACTATGGCTACACCTTC. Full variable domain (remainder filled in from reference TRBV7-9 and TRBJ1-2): DTGVSQNPRHKITKRGQNVTFRCDPISEHNRLYWYRQTLGQGPEFLTYFQNEAQLEKSRLLSDRFSAERPKGSFSTLEIQRTEQGDSAMYLCASSLDLGDYGYTFGSGTRLTVV.

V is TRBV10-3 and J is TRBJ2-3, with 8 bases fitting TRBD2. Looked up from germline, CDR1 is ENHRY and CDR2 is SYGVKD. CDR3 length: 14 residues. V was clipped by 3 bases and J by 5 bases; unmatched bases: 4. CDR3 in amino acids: CAISDGGAEDTQYF. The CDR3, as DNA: TGTGCCATCAGTGACGGGGGGGCCGAAGATACGCAGTATTTT.

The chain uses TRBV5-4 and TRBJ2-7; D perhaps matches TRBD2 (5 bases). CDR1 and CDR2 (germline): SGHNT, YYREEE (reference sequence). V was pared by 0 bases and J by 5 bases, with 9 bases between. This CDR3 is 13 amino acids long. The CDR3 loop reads CASSLAGVDEQYF. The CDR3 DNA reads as TGTGCCAGCAGCTTGGCCGGGGTAGACGAGCAGTACTTC. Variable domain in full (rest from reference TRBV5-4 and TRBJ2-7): ETGVTQSPTHLIKTRGQQVTLRCSSQSGHNTVSWYQQALGQGPQFIFQYYREEENGRGNFPPRFSGLQFPNYSSELNVNALELDDSALYLCASSLAGVDEQYFGPGTRLTVT.

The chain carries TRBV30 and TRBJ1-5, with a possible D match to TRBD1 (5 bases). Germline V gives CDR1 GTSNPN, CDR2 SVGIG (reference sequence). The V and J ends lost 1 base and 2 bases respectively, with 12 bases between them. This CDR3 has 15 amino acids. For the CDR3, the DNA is TGTGCCTGGAGTGGAAGGGGATCGGGCAATCAGCCCCAGCATTTT. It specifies CAWSGRGSGNQPQHF. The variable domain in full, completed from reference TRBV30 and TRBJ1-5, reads SQTIHQWPATLVQPVGSPLSLECTVEGTSNPNLYWYRQAAGRGLQLLFYSVGIGQISSEVPQNLSASRPQDRQFILSSKKLLLSDSGFYLCAWSGRGSGNQPQHFGDGTRLSIL.

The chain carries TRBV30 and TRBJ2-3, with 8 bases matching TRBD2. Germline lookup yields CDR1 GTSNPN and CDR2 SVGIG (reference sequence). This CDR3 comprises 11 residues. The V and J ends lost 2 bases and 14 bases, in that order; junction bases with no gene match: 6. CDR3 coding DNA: TGTGCCTGGAGTCCCGGGGGGGGTCGGTATTTT. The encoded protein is CAWSPGGGRYF.

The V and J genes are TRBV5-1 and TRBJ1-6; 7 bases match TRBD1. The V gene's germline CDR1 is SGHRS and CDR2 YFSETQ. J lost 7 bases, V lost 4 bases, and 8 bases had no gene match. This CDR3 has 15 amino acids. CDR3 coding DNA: TGCGCCAGCAGCAAGGACCCGGGACAGAATTCACCCCTCCACTTT. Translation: CASSKDPGQNSPLHF.

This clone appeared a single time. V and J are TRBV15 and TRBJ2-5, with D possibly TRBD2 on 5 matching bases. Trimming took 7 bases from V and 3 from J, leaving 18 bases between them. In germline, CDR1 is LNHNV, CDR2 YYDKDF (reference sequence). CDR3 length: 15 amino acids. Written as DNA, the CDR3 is TGTGCCACCATCAGGATAGACCGGGATAAAGAGACCCAGTACTTC. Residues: CATIRIDRDKETQYF.